Sequencing of this T cell receptor (beta chain) was carried out in a study of post-analysis software for immune sequencing data. Regarding the study as a whole: The study found TRBV5-6, TRBV5-1 and TRBV20-1 among roughly 5 TRBV segments more frequent in patients than controls. For normalized Chao1 diversity, multiple sclerosis patients scored significantly lower than controls did.

Note on this clonotype: Its target is unknown.

The CDR3 loop spans 14 amino acids. V gave up 6 bases and J gave up 5 bases, with 17 bases separating them. CDR1 and CDR2 (germline): DFQATT, SNEGSKA (reference sequence). TCR beta cDNA libraries included unique molecular identifiers. TCRdb called the PCR reads again in MiXCR, with one record for every CDR3 protein. The table includes over 700,000 distinct CDR3 sequences, 25% to 30% detected once. This rearrangement joins TRBV20-1 to TRBJ2-1; maybe TRBD1 (7 bases). The specimen was blood. The receptor was derived from a girl between 5 and 17 years old with multiple sclerosis. The CDR3 nucleotides are TGCAGTGCAAAGGAGAGCAGGGGGGACAATGAGCAGTTCTTC. Translation: CSAKESRGDNEQFF.